This entry lists 25 T cell receptor beta chains sequenced from one sample in a study of beta chain features in type 1 diabetes. Overall study findings and caveats: TCRB CDR3 length was moderately but significantly reduced in all four CD4+ subsets of Type 1 diabetes patients.

The entirety of the isolated RNA underwent reverse transcription, so expressed TCRB transcripts were sequenced. Some clones are missing from TCRdb's copy, which holds only in-frame ones; the method was immunoSEQ multiplex PCR. The table records around 240,000 clones, around 15% of them present only once. Which antigens these TCRs recognize remains unknown. The sequenced sample consisted of naive CD4+ T cells from blood. The source is a young man with type 1 diabetes.

The chain has TRBV7-2 and TRBJ2-1; D perhaps matches TRBD2 (5 bases). The V end lost 6 bases, the J end lost 7 bases, and 22 bases lay between the germline ends. Germline CDR1 is SGHTA and CDR2 is FQGNSA. The length of the CDR3 is 16 residues. The CDR3 protein is CASRLTSGVRVNEQFF. CDR3 DNA sequence: TGTGCCAGCAGGCTTACATCCGGGGTTCGGGTAAATGAGCAGTTCTTC.

The genes are TRBV7-9 and TRBJ2-3; TRBD2 matches 11 bases. Trimming removed 4 bases from V and 6 bases from J; junction bases left unmatched: 9. Germline-derived CDR1 and CDR2 are SEHNR and FQNEAQ (reference sequence). The CDR3 is made up of 16 amino acids. CDR3 bases: TGTGCCAGCAGCTCCACTAGCGGGAGTGGCTACGATACGCAGTATTTT. Encoded protein: CASSSTSGSGYDTQYF.

This clone has just a few counts. This chain uses TRBV6-5 with TRBJ2-7; 8 bases are a match to TRBD1. The CDR3 contains 12 residues. V dropped 6 bases and J dropped 6; count of bases not matched to a gene: 4. Germline-derived CDR1 and CDR2 are MNHEY and SVGAGI. DNA for the CDR3: TGTGCCAGCAGCCGCGGACAGGGCGAGCAGTACTTC. Its protein is CASSRGQGEQYF.

The chain uses TRBV7-2 and TRBJ1-1; TRBD1 is a possible D gene (5 bases). This CDR3 has 15 residues. Trimming cost V 5 bases and J 1 base, with 14 bases left between them. CDR1 is SGHTA and CDR2 is FQGNSA in the germline V gene. In DNA form, the CDR3 reads TGTGCCAGCAGCCCCGGGGGATCTAAGAACACTGAAGCTTTCTTT. This encodes CASSPGGSKNTEAFF.

The chain couples TRBV7-2 to TRBJ1-5, with 9 bases lining up with TRBD1. V lost 5 bases to trimming and J lost 7 bases; unmatched junction nucleotides: 3. Germline V gene data show CDR1 as SGHTA and CDR2 as FQGNSA. The length of the CDR3 is 13 residues. CDR3: CASSVDRGQPQHF. The CDR3 nucleotides are TGTGCCAGCAGCGTGGACAGGGGCCAGCCCCAGCATTTT.

The gene calls are TRBV6-5 and TRBJ2-7; D uncertain. The CDR3 has 11 amino acids. Per the germline V gene, CDR1 is MNHEY and CDR2 is SVGAGI. V lost 7 bases, J lost 5 bases, and 9 bases lay in between. CDR3 nucleotides: TGTGCCAGCATTAACAGAAACGAGCAGTACTTC. Protein product: CASINRNEQYF.

The rearrangement joins TRBV27 to TRBJ2-3; D perhaps matches TRBD1 (5 bases). The CDR3 has 13 residues. V was pared by 6 bases and J by 2 bases, with 9 bases between. Germline CDR1 MNHEY, CDR2 SMNVEV (reference sequence). CDR3 coding DNA: TGTGCCAGCAGCCACAGGCCCACAGATACGCAGTATTTT. Translating it yields CASSHRPTDTQYF.

This clone was observed a few times. The V and J genes are TRBV5-4 and TRBJ2-3, with D possibly being TRBD2 (5 bases). V was clipped by 2 bases and J by 0 bases, with 10 bases between them. CDR1 and CDR2 (germline): SGHNT, YYREEE (reference sequence). There are 15 residues in the CDR3. The CDR3 is CASSFGGASTDTQYF. The CDR3 region has the DNA TGTGCCAGCAGCTTTGGAGGCGCTAGCACAGATACGCAGTATTTT.

With respect to this clone: Additional DNA sequences in this sample encode the identical CDR3. The J gene is TRBJ2-3, the V gene TRBV7-9; D uncertain. CDR1 and CDR2 (germline): SEHNR, FQNEAQ (reference sequence). There are 11 residues in the CDR3. V was pared by 1 base and J by 6 bases, with 2 bases between. The CDR3 DNA follows: TGTGCCAGCAGCTTAGAGGATACGCAGTATTTT. This translates into CASSLEDTQYF.

This clone was picked up a small number of times. This sequence joins TRBV7-8 and TRBJ2-2, with D maybe TRBD1 (6 bases). Trimming pared 5 bases from V and 4 bases from J, leaving 14 bases between. The CDR3 extends over 15 amino acids. Germline values: CDR1 SGHVS, CDR2 FQNEAQ. CDR3 sequence (DNA): TGTGCCAGCAGCCCGAACAGGGTTCGCACCGGGGAGCTGTTTTTT. Translating it yields CASSPNRVRTGELFF.

V is TRBV5-4 and J is TRBJ1-1, with no clear D. Germline CDR1 and CDR2: SGHNT and YYREEE (reference sequence). The CDR3 is 12 residues long. The V gene lost 2 bases and the J gene lost 1 base, with 3 bases spanning the gap. In nucleotides, the CDR3 is TGTGCCAGCAGCTTACCGAACACTGAAGCTTTCTTT. Translation: CASSLPNTEAFF.

The CDR3 DNA follows: TGCGCCAGCAGCTCTCCACAGGGGTACCAAGAGACCCAGTACTTC. Protein: CASSSPQGYQETQYF. The chain has TRBV5-1 and TRBJ2-5, with 7 positions matching TRBD1. This CDR3 has 15 amino acids. Germline loops: CDR1 SGHRS, CDR2 YFSETQ. V trimming: 3 bases; J trimming: 0 bases; junction bases outside the gene matches: 5. Full variable domain (missing parts from reference TRBV5-1 and TRBJ2-5): KAGVTQTPRYLIKTRGQQVTLSCSPISGHRSVSWYQQTPGQGLQFLFEYFSETQRNKGNFPGRFSGRQFSNSRSEMNVSTLELGDSALYLCASSSPQGYQETQYFGPGTRLLVL.

This clone was seen a handful of times. The chain uses TRBV2 and TRBJ2-1, with D unresolved. Germline CDR1 reads SNHLY; CDR2 reads FYNNEI. This CDR3 is built from 11 residues. The CDR3 DNA reads TGTGCTACGAGCTCCTACAATGAGCAGTTCTTC. Translating it yields CATSSYNEQFF.

DNA of the CDR3: TGTGCCAGCAGCTTAGAATACAATGAGCAGTTCTTC. It codes for CASSLEYNEQFF. This chain uses TRBV5-6 with TRBJ2-1; D call uncertain. CDR1 is SGHDT, CDR2 YYEEEE, per germline. Trimming shortened V by 2 bases and J by 4 bases, and 4 bases separated the two germline ends. This CDR3 is built from 12 residues.

This sequence joins TRBV29-1 and TRBJ2-3, with a weak D call TRBD1 (5 bases). Germline V gene sequence: CDR1 SQVTM, CDR2 ANQGSEA. V lost 7 bases, J lost 1 base, and 9 bases lay in between. This CDR3 is 12 amino acids long. The CDR3: CSAVGGTDTQYF. As DNA, the CDR3 is TGCAGCGCCGTAGGGGGCACAGATACGCAGTATTTT.

The J gene is TRBJ2-3, the V gene TRBV12-5, with D uncertain. This CDR3 spans 12 amino acids. The V end was cut by 2 bases, the J end by 7 bases, with 7 bases between. Germline CDR1 and CDR2: LGHNT and FRNRAP. CDR3 in amino acids: CASGLRPHTQYF. Written as DNA, the CDR3 is TGTGCTAGTGGTTTGAGGCCTCATACGCAGTATTTT.

This clone was detected a few times. This chain connects TRBV30 to TRBJ1-5; D perhaps matches TRBD1 (5 bases). The V and J ends lost 0 bases and 4 bases respectively, with 10 bases between them. The CDR3 is 14 amino acids. Germline assignment: CDR1 GTSNPN and CDR2 SVGIG (reference sequence). Here the CDR3 reads CAWSVGGENQPQHF. The CDR3 DNA follows: TGTGCCTGGAGTGTGGGAGGGGAGAATCAGCCCCAGCATTTT.

This clone was observed a handful of times. The rearrangement joins TRBV29-1 to TRBJ1-1; 8 positions agree with TRBD1. With V trimmed by 6 bases and J by 2 bases, 8 bases remained unmatched. CDR3 length: 14 amino acids. Germline CDR1 is SQVTM and CDR2 is ANQGSEA. CDR3 amino acids: CSVNGQGRNTEAFF. As DNA, the CDR3 is TGCAGCGTAAACGGACAGGGCAGAAACACTGAAGCTTTCTTT.

Concerning this clone itself: Other DNA sequences from this sample encode an identical CDR3 as well. The rearrangement joins TRBV6-5 to TRBJ1-1; 9 positions match TRBD1. CDR1 is MNHEY and CDR2 is SVGAGI in the germline V gene. The CDR3 contains 15 residues. The V gene end was trimmed by 1 base and the J gene end by 4 bases; junction bases not matched to a gene: 4. The CDR3 spells CASSYWGQGSTEAFF. Here the CDR3 DNA reads TGTGCCAGCAGTTACTGGGGACAGGGAAGCACTGAAGCTTTCTTT.

This clone was observed a few times. J is TRBJ1-1 and V is TRBV7-2; D not resolved. Per germline, CDR1 SGHTA and CDR2 FQGNSA. The CDR3 loop spans 14 amino acids. Trimming cost V 2 bases and J 2 bases, with 9 bases left between them. Here the CDR3 DNA reads TGTGCCAGCAGCTTAAGGCATGGAAACACTGAAGCTTTCTTT. Translating gives CASSLRHGNTEAFF.

This clone appeared a few times. This sequence joins TRBV4-2 and TRBJ2-3, with 10 bases fitting TRBD2. This CDR3 spans 17 amino acids. Germline CDR1 reads LGHNA; CDR2 reads YNFKEQ. J gave up 1 base and V 1 base, and 5 bases lay outside the gene matches. The CDR3 nucleotides are TGTGCCAGCAGCCAAGGGGCCGGGACTAGCGGCACAGATACGCAGTATTTT. As protein: CASSQGAGTSGTDTQYF.

The V gene is TRBV30, the J gene TRBJ2-7; no clear D gene. V was clipped by 0 bases and J by 6 bases, with 6 bases between them. The germline V gene has CDR1 GTSNPN and CDR2 SVGIG (reference sequence). The CDR3 is 11 residues long. The CDR3 nucleotides are TGTGCCTGGAGTGTAGGGTCCGAGCAGTACTTC. Protein sequence: CAWSVGSEQYF.

The rearrangement joins TRBV6-5 to TRBJ2-7; D uncertain. CDR1 and CDR2 from the germline V gene are MNHEY and SVGAGI. V lost 0 bases, J lost 2 bases, and 11 bases lay in between. The CDR3 length is 15 residues. CDR3 loop: CASSYSPSKTYEQYF. The CDR3 DNA reads as TGTGCCAGCAGTTACTCCCCCTCCAAGACCTACGAGCAGTACTTC.

The V gene is TRBV5-4, the J gene TRBJ2-7; the match to TRBD2 covers 8 bases. This CDR3 has 15 residues. The V and J ends lost 1 base and 6 bases, in that order; junction bases with no gene match: 9. Germline V CDR1 and CDR2: SGHNT, YYREEE (reference sequence). The CDR3 is CASSLLFGGRTEQYF. CDR3 coding DNA: TGTGCCAGCAGCTTGCTCTTCGGCGGGAGGACCGAGCAGTACTTC.

This chain links TRBV28 with TRBJ2-7, with D unresolved. V lost 5 bases and J 3 bases, leaving 14 bases between the germline ends. The CDR3 is 14 residues long. In germline, CDR1 is MDHEN, CDR2 SYDVKM. The CDR3 coding sequence is TGTGCCAGCAGTCCCGTGGGTAGCCTCTACGAGCAGTACTTC. As protein: CASSPVGSLYEQYF.